This TCR beta chain was found in a study of blood T cell repertoires in COVID-19. Allocation to cohorts depended on clinical history reported by the participants. Data came from immunoSEQ multiplex PCR; TCRdb stores just in-frame clones and leaves some out. Of some 350,000 clones in the sample, over 75% were seen once. This CDR3 is built from 13 residues. Germline CDR1 is SGHRS and CDR2 is YFSETQ. V was cut by 5 bases and J by 1 base, with 9 bases left in between. The TCR was taken from a young man who had recovered from COVID-19. The V call is TRBV5-1, the J call TRBJ1-1; possible D gene TRBD1, 5 bases. Sequenced sample: PBMCs or T cells enriched from blood (not recorded which). In DNA form, the CDR3 reads TGCGCCAGCAGGGCACAGGAGAACACTGAAGCTTTCTTT. Its translation: CASRAQENTEAFF.